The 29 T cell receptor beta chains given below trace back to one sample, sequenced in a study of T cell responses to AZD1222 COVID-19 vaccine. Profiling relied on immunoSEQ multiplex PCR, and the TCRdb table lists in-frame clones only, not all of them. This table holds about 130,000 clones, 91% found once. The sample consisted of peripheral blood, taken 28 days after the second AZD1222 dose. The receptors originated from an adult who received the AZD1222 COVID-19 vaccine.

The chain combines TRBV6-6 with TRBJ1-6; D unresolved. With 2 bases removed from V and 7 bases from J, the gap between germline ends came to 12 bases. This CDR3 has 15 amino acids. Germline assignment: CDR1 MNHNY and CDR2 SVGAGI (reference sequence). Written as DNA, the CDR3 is TGTGCCAGCAGTTACGCGCAGAGCAGCAATTCACCCCTCCACTTT. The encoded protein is CASSYAQSSNSPLHF.

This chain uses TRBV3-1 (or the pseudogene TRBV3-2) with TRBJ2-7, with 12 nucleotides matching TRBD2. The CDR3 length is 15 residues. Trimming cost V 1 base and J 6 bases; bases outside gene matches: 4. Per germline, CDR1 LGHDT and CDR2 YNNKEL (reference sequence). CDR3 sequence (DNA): TGTGCCAGCAGCCAAGGAGGACTAGCGGGGCTCGAGCAGTACTTC. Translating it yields CASSQGGLAGLEQYF.

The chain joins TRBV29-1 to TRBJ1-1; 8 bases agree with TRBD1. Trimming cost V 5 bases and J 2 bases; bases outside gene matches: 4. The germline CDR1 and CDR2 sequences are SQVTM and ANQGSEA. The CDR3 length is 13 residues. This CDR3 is CSVKGQVNTEAFF. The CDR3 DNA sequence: TGCAGCGTTAAGGGACAGGTAAACACTGAAGCTTTCTTT.

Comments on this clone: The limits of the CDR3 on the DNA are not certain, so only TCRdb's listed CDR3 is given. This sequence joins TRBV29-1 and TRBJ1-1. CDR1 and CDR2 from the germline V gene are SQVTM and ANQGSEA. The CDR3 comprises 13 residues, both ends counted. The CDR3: CSVGFGAGQGSLF.

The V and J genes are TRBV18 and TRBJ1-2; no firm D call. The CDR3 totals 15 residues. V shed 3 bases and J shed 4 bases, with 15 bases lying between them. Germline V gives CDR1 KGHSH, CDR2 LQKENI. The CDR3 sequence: CASSPRGVGFYGYTF. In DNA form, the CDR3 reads TGTGCCAGCTCACCTCGAGGCGTAGGGTTCTATGGCTACACCTTC.

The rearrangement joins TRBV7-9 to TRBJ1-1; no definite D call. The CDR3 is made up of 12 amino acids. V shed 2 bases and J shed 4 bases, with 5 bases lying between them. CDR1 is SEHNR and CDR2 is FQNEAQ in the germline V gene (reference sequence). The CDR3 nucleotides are TGTGCCAGCAGCTTATGGCCCACTGAAGCTTTCTTT. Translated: CASSLWPTEAFF.

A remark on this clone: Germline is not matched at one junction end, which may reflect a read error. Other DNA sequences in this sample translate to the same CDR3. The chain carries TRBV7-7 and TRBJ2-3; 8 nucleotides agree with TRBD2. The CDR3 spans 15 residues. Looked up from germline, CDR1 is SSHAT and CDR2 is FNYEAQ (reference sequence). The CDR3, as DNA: TGTGCTAGCAGCTTAGGACTAGCAGTGACAGATACACAGTATTTT. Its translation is CASSLGLAVTDTQYF.

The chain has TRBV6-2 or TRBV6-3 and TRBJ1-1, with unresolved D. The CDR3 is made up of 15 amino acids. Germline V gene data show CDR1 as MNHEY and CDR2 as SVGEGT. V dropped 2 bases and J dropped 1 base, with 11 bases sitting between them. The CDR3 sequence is CASSYPGAGNTEAFF. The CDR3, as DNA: TGTGCCAGCAGTTACCCGGGAGCAGGGAACACTGAAGCTTTCTTT.

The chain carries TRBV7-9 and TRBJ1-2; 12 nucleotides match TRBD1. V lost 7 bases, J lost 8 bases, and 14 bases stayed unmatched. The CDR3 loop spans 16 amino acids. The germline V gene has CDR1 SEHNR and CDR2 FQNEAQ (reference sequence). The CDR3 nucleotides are TGTGCCAGCACCACCATCCGGGACAGGGGGCGTAAAGGCTACACCTTC. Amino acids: CASTTIRDRGRKGYTF.

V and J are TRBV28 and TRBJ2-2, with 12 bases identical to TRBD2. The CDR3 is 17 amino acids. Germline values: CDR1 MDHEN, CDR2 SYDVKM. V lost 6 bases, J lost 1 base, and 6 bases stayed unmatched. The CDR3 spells CASSILAGGRNTGELFF. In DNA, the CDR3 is TGTGCCAGCAGCATACTAGCGGGAGGCCGGAACACCGGGGAGCTGTTTTTT.

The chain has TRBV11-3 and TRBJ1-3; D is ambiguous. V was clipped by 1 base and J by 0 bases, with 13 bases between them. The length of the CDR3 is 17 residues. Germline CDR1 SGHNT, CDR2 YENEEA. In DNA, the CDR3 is TGTGCCAGCAGCTTAGCCTCCCCGGTCACCTCTGGAAACACCATATATTTT. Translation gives CASSLASPVTSGNTIYF.

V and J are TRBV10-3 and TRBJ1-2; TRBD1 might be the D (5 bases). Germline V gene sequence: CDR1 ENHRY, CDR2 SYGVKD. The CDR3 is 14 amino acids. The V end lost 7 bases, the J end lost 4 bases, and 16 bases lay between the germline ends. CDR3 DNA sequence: TGTGCCATCACCCGAGGGACGGCTTTCTATGGCTACACCTTC. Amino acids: CAITRGTAFYGYTF.

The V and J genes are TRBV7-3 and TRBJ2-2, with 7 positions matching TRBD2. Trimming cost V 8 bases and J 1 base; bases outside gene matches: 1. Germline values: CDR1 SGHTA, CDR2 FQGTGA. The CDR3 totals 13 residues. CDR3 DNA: TGTGCCAGCGAGCGGGGGAACACCGGGGAGCTGTTTTTT. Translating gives CASERGNTGELFF.

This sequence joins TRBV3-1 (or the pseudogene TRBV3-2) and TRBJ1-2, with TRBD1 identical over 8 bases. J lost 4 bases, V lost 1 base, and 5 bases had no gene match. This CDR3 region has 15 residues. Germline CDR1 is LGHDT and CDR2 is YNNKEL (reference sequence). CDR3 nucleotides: TGTGCCAGCAGCCAAGGGACAGGGACTGGCTATGGCTACACCTTC. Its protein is CASSQGTGTGYGYTF.

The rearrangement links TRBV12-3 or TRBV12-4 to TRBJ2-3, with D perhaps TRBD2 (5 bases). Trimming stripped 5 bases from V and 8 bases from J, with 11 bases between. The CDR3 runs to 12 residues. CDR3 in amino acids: CASSATTRTQYF. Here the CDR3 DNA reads TGTGCCAGCAGTGCGACTACGCGTACGCAGTATTTT.

The CDR3 DNA reads as TGTGCCAGCAGTCCAAAGTACCAAGAGACCCAGTACTTC. Translated: CASSPKYQETQYF. J is TRBJ2-5 and V is TRBV6-2 or TRBV6-3; D remains unclear. Germline CDR1 MNHEY, CDR2 SVGEGT. CDR3 length: 13 amino acids. V was shortened by 5 bases and J by 0 bases, with 7 bases between the two germline ends.

CDR3 coding DNA: TGTGCCAGCAGTTTGGCGAGAACTACAGGGGCCAACGTCCTGACTTTC. This sequence encodes CASSLARTTGANVLTF. The gene calls are TRBV6-5 and TRBJ2-6; D unresolved. Germline assignment: CDR1 MNHEY and CDR2 SVGAGI. The CDR3 spans 16 residues. The V and J ends lost 4 bases and 4 bases respectively, with 14 bases between them.

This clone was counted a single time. The chain's CDR3 is CASSPDIQANEKLFF. In DNA form, the CDR3 reads TGTGCCAGCTCACCCGACATACAAGCTAATGAAAAACTGTTTTTT. The chain employs TRBV18 and TRBJ1-4; no reliable D call. This CDR3 region has 15 residues. With 3 bases removed from V and 3 bases from J, the gap between germline ends came to 11 bases. Germline V gene lookup returns CDR1 KGHSH and CDR2 LQKENI.

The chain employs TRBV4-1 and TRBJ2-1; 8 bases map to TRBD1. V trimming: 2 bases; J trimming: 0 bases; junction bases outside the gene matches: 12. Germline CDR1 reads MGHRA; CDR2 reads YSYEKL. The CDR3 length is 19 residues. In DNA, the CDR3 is TGCGCCAGCAGCCAATGGCCTGAGGACAGGGTGAGCTCCTACAATGAGCAGTTCTTC. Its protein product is CASSQWPEDRVSSYNEQFF.

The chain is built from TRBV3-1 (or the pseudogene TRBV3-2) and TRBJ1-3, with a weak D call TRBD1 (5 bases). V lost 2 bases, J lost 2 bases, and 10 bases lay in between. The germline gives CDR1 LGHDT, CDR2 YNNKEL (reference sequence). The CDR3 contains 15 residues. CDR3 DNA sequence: TGTGCCAGCAGCCAATTCTCAGGGCCTGGAAACACCATATATTTT. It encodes CASSQFSGPGNTIYF.

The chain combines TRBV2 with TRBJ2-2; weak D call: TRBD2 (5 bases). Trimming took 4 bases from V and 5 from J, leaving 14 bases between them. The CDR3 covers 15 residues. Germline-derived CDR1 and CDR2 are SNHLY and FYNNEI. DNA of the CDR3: TGTGCCAGCAGTGTTAGACCAGCGGCGACCGGGGAGCTGTTTTTT. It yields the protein CASSVRPAATGELFF.

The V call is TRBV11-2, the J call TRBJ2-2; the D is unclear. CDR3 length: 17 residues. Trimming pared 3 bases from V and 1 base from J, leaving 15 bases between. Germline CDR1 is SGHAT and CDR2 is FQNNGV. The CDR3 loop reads CASSFSSSSRNTGELFF. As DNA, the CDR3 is TGTGCCAGCAGCTTTAGCTCTTCGTCGCGGAACACCGGGGAGCTGTTTTTT.

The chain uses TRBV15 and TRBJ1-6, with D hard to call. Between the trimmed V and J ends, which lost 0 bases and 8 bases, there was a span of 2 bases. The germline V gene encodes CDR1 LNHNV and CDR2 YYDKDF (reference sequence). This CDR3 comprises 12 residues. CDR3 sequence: CATSRDDSPLHF. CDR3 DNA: TGTGCCACCAGCAGAGATGATTCACCCCTCCACTTT. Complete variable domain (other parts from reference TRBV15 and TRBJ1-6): DAMVIQNPRYQVTQFGKPVTLSCSQTLNHNVMYWYQQKSSQAPKLLFHYYDKDFNNEADTPDNFQSRRPNTSFCFLDIRSPGLGDTAMYLCATSRDDSPLHFGNGTRLTVT.

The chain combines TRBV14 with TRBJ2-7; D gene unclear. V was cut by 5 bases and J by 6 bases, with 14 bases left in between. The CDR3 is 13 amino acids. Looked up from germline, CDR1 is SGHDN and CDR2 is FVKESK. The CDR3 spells CASSAVWMSEQYV. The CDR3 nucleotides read TGTGCCAGCAGCGCAGTGTGGATGTCCGAGCAGTACGTC.

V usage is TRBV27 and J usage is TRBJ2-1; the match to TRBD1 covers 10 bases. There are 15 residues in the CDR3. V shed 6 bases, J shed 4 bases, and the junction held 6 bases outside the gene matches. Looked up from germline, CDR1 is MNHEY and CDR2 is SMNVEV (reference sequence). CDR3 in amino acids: CASSRQGALYNEQFF. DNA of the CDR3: TGTGCCAGCAGCCGACAGGGGGCGCTGTACAATGAGCAGTTCTTC.

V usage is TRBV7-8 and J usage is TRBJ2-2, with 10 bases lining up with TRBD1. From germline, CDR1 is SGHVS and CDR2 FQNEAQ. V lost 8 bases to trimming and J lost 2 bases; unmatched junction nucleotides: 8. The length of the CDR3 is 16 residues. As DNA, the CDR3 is TGTGCCAGCTCGATCAGACAGGGGGCAAACACCGGGGAGCTGTTTTTT. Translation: CASSIRQGANTGELFF.

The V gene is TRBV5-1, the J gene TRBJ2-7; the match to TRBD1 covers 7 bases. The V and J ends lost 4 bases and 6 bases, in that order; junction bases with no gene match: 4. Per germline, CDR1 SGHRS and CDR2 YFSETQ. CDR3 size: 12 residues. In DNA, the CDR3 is TGCGCCAGCAGCCAGGGACAGCCCGAGCAGTACTTC. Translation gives CASSQGQPEQYF.

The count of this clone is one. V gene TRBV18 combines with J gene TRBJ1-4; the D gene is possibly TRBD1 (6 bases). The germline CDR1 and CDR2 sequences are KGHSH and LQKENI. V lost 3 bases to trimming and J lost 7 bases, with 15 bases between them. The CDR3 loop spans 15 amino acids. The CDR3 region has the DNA TGTGCCAGCTCACCGTCGCACAGGGTGGCTGAAAAACTGTTTTTT. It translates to CASSPSHRVAEKLFF.

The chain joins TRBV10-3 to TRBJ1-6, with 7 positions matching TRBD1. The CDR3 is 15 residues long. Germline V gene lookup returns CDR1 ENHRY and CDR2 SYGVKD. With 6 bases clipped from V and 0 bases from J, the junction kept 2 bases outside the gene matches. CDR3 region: CAIRTGSSYNSPLHF. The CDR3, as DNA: TGTGCCATCAGGACAGGGAGCTCCTATAATTCACCCCTCCACTTT.